These T cell receptor beta chains were read from a single sample in a study of T cells in Graves' hyperthyroidism and ophthalmopathy. TCRdb independently ran MiXCR on the multiplex PCR reads; one entry per CDR3 protein. The sample carries approximately 610,000 distinct CDR3 sequences, under 15% recorded once. The sample taken for sequencing was blood. The receptors were sampled from a woman between 35 and 50 years old with Graves' ophthalmopathy. Both conserved end residues are part of each CDR3. The D gene is left open where the match is weak. Clone sizes are given selectively: once, few, many, or a class where the clone is expanded.

D gene: -
J gene: TRBJ2-7
clone size: -
V gene: TRBV7-2
CDR3 protein: CASSPSDYPSSYEQYF
CDR3 DNA: TGTGCCAGCAGCCCTAGCGACTACCCAAGCTCCTACGAGCAGTACTTC

D gene: -
J gene: TRBJ2-1
clone size: many
V gene: TRBV12-3/TRBV12-4
CDR3 protein: CASRDSSSYNEQFF
CDR3 DNA: TGTGCCAGCAGAGACTCGAGCTCCTACAATGAGCAGTTCTTC

D gene: -
J gene: TRBJ2-5
clone size: many
V gene: TRBV7-9
CDR3 protein: CASRKSGALVETQYF
CDR3 DNA: TGTGCCAGCAGGAAGAGCGGTGCCCTAGTCGAGACCCAGTACTTC

D gene: -
J gene: TRBJ2-7
clone size: few
V gene: TRBV18
CDR3 protein: CASSPPGPFSYEQYF
CDR3 DNA: TGTGCCAGCTCACCACCCGGTCCATTCTCCTACGAGCAGTACTTC

D gene: -
J gene: TRBJ2-7
clone size: -
V gene: TRBV3-1
CDR3 protein: CASSDSSAGLEQYF
CDR3 DNA: TGTGCCAGCAGTGACAGCTCCGCTGGGCTCGAGCAGTACTTC

D gene: -
J gene: TRBJ2-7
clone size: many
V gene: TRBV12-3/TRBV12-4
CDR3 protein: CASSFDRRAWEYF
CDR3 DNA: TGTGCCAGCAGTTTTGACAGGCGAGCTTGGGAGTACTTC

D gene: TRBD2
J gene: TRBJ2-5
clone size: many
V gene: TRBV20-1
CDR3 protein: CSARGASGRAETQYF
CDR3 DNA: TGCAGTGCTAGAGGGGCTAGCGGGAGGGCAGAGACCCAGTACTTC

D gene: -
J gene: TRBJ2-7
clone size: many
V gene: TRBV28
CDR3 protein: CASSFESSYSYEQYF
CDR3 DNA: TGTGCCAGCAGTTTCGAAAGCTCATACTCCTACGAGCAGTACTTC

D gene: -
J gene: TRBJ2-5
clone size: many
V gene: TRBV15
CDR3 protein: CATSRDDEGTQETQYF
CDR3 DNA: TGTGCCACCAGCAGAGATGATGAGGGGACCCAAGAGACCCAGTACTTC

D gene: TRBD1
J gene: TRBJ2-5
clone size: -
V gene: TRBV12-3/TRBV12-4
CDR3 protein: CASSHGMPGGWQETQYF
CDR3 DNA: TGTGCCAGCAGCCACGGGATGCCAGGGGGCTGGCAAGAGACCCAGTACTTC

D gene: TRBD2
J gene: TRBJ2-2
clone size: many
V gene: TRBV7-8
CDR3 protein: CASSWIAGVSTGELFF
CDR3 DNA: TGTGCCAGCAGCTGGATAGCGGGAGTGAGCACCGGGGAGCTGTTTTTT

D gene: TRBD1
J gene: TRBJ2-7
clone size: -
V gene: TRBV6-5
CDR3 protein: CASSFVGTGGDEQYF
CDR3 DNA: TGTGCCAGCAGTTTCGTCGGGACAGGGGGTGACGAGCAGTACTTC

D gene: -
J gene: TRBJ1-5
clone size: many
V gene: TRBV30
CDR3 protein: CACHWGVNQPQHF
CDR3 DNA: TGTGCCTGCCATTGGGGGGTCAATCAGCCCCAGCATTTT

D gene: -
J gene: TRBJ2-4
clone size: once
V gene: TRBV6-1
CDR3 protein: CASRRGENIQYF
CDR3 DNA: TGTGCCAGCCGCAGGGGGGAAAACATTCAGTACTTC

D gene: -
J gene: TRBJ1-1
clone size: once
V gene: TRBV29-1
CDR3 protein: CSVDRQMNTEAFF
CDR3 DNA: TGCAGCGTTGACCGACAGATGAACACTGAAGCTTTCTTT

D gene: -
J gene: TRBJ2-2
clone size: many
V gene: TRBV5-1
CDR3 protein: CASSDWADNTGELFF
CDR3 DNA: TGCGCCAGCAGCGACTGGGCGGATAACACCGGGGAGCTGTTTTTT

D gene: -
J gene: TRBJ2-7
clone size: many
V gene: TRBV11-1
CDR3 protein: CASSGRDGGYEQYF
CDR3 DNA: TGTGCCAGCAGCGGTCGAGATGGTGGGTACGAGCAGTACTTC

D gene: -
J gene: TRBJ2-5
clone size: many
V gene: TRBV29-1
CDR3 protein: CSTRIVRETQYF
CDR3 DNA: TGCAGCACCAGAATCGTACGGGAGACCCAGTACTTC

D gene: TRBD2
J gene: TRBJ2-7
clone size: many
V gene: TRBV12-3/TRBV12-4
CDR3 protein: CASRLGASGFYEQYF
CDR3 DNA: TGTGCCAGCAGGTTAGGGGCTAGCGGCTTCTACGAGCAGTACTTC

D gene: -
J gene: TRBJ1-1
clone size: few
V gene: TRBV30
CDR3 protein: CAWSVVGGFTEAFF
CDR3 DNA: TGTGCCTGGAGTGTAGTCGGGGGCTTCACTGAAGCTTTCTTT

D gene: TRBD2
J gene: TRBJ2-7
clone size: many
V gene: TRBV15
CDR3 protein: CATSRERRESSYEQYF
CDR3 DNA: TGTGCCACCAGCAGAGAACGGCGGGAGTCATCCTACGAGCAGTACTTC

D gene: -
J gene: TRBJ1-1
clone size: many
V gene: TRBV12-3/TRBV12-4
CDR3 protein: CASSTRRRGAWSDTEAFF
CDR3 DNA: TGTGCCAGCAGTACCCGAAGGAGGGGGGCTTGGTCGGACACTGAAGCTTTCTTT

D gene: TRBD1
J gene: TRBJ2-7
clone size: few
V gene: TRBV30
CDR3 protein: CAWSVPSRGHNEQYF
CDR3 DNA: TGTGCCTGGAGTGTACCCTCCAGGGGGCACAACGAGCAGTACTTC

D gene: TRBD1
J gene: TRBJ2-2
clone size: -
V gene: TRBV30
CDR3 protein: CACSRGRLNTGELFF
CDR3 DNA: TGTGCCTGTTCCAGGGGGCGTTTAAACACCGGGGAGCTGTTTTTT

D gene: -
J gene: TRBJ1-6
clone size: -
V gene: TRBV6-4
CDR3 protein: CASSAEAGSNSPLHF
CDR3 DNA: TGTGCCAGCAGTGCCGAGGCAGGGAGTAATTCACCCCTCCACTTT

D gene: -
J gene: TRBJ2-5
clone size: many
V gene: TRBV5-5
CDR3 protein: CASSRDGTSETQYF
CDR3 DNA: TGTGCCAGCAGTCGGGACGGGACCTCGGAGACCCAGTACTTC

D gene: -
J gene: TRBJ1-3
clone size: many
V gene: TRBV6-5
CDR3 protein: CASSYSDPGDSGNTIYF
CDR3 DNA: TGTGCCAGCAGTTACTCAGATCCGGGCGACTCGGGAAACACCATATATTTT

D gene: -
J gene: TRBJ2-2
clone size: many
V gene: TRBV2
CDR3 protein: CASRATPGLGNTGELFF
CDR3 DNA: TGTGCCAGCAGGGCTACCCCGGGACTTGGAAACACCGGGGAGCTGTTTTTT

D gene: -
J gene: TRBJ2-5
clone size: many
V gene: TRBV6-1
CDR3 protein: CASSGGDQRETQYF
CDR3 DNA: TGTGCCAGCAGTGGGGGAGACCAAAGAGAGACCCAGTACTTC

D gene: TRBD2
J gene: TRBJ2-1
clone size: -
V gene: TRBV5-1
CDR3 protein: CASSPGTSDSNEQFF
CDR3 DNA: TGCGCCAGCAGCCCCGGGACTAGCGACAGCAATGAGCAGTTCTTC

D gene: TRBD1
J gene: TRBJ2-2
clone size: many
V gene: TRBV7-8
CDR3 protein: CASSATGGVSGELFF
CDR3 DNA: TGTGCCAGCAGCGCAACAGGGGGCGTTTCCGGGGAGCTGTTTTTT

D gene: TRBD1
J gene: TRBJ2-2
clone size: many
V gene: TRBV2
CDR3 protein: CASSESRQGAGELFF
CDR3 DNA: TGTGCCAGCAGTGAAAGTCGTCAGGGGGCCGGGGAGCTGTTTTTT

D gene: -
J gene: TRBJ1-6
clone size: -
V gene: TRBV5-4
CDR3 protein: CASSLDPQGMGSPLHF
CDR3 DNA: TGTGCCAGCAGCTTGGACCCGCAGGGGATGGGTTCACCCCTCCACTTT

D gene: -
J gene: TRBJ2-7
clone size: many
V gene: TRBV12-5
CDR3 protein: CASGSPGLGFYEQYF
CDR3 DNA: TGTGCTAGTGGTTCTCCAGGACTCGGATTCTACGAGCAGTACTTC

D gene: -
J gene: TRBJ1-2
clone size: many
V gene: TRBV12-3/TRBV12-4
CDR3 protein: CASSLRTANYGYTF
CDR3 DNA: TGTGCCAGCAGTTTACGGACAGCTAACTATGGCTACACCTTC

D gene: TRBD2
J gene: TRBJ2-7
clone size: few
V gene: TRBV4-2
CDR3 protein: CASSQAPASGIWTYEQYF
CDR3 DNA: TGTGCCAGCAGCCAAGCTCCGGCTAGCGGGATATGGACCTACGAGCAGTACTTC

D gene: -
J gene: TRBJ1-2
clone size: few
V gene: TRBV7-9
CDR3 protein: CASSSTTGFNYGYTF
CDR3 DNA: TGTGCCAGCAGCTCGACGACAGGTTTTAACTATGGCTACACCTTC

D gene: TRBD1
J gene: TRBJ1-2
clone size: many
V gene: TRBV28
CDR3 protein: CASSFGTENYGYTF
CDR3 DNA: TGTGCCAGCAGTTTTGGGACAGAGAACTATGGCTACACCTTC

D gene: TRBD2
J gene: TRBJ2-2
clone size: -
V gene: TRBV2
CDR3 protein: CASSFFGGGPSRELFF
CDR3 DNA: TGTGCCAGCAGTTTCTTTGGGGGAGGGCCTTCCAGGGAGCTGTTTTTT

D gene: -
J gene: TRBJ2-2
clone size: few
V gene: TRBV12-3/TRBV12-4
CDR3 protein: CASLTSRTGELFF
CDR3 DNA: TGTGCCAGTCTCACTAGTCGGACCGGGGAGCTGTTTTTT

D gene: TRBD1
J gene: TRBJ1-4
clone size: many
V gene: TRBV12-3/TRBV12-4
CDR3 protein: CASSPVDRGGEKLFF
CDR3 DNA: TGTGCCAGCAGTCCGGTTGACAGGGGGGGAGAAAAACTGTTTTTT

D gene: -
J gene: TRBJ2-7
clone size: -
V gene: TRBV10-3
CDR3 protein: CAISESPGVYEQYF
CDR3 DNA: TGTGCCATCAGTGAGTCGCCAGGGGTTTACGAGCAGTACTTC

D gene: -
J gene: TRBJ1-1
clone size: many
V gene: TRBV6-5
CDR3 protein: CASSYSFMAAEAFF
CDR3 DNA: TGTGCCAGCAGTTACTCGTTCATGGCCGCTGAAGCTTTCTTT

D gene: -
J gene: TRBJ1-2
clone size: few
V gene: TRBV5-1
CDR3 protein: CASSREYYGYTF
CDR3 DNA: TGCGCCAGCAGCCGGGAGTACTATGGCTACACCTTC

D gene: -
J gene: TRBJ1-1
clone size: many
V gene: TRBV11-2
CDR3 protein: CASSLAVGRTEAFF
CDR3 DNA: TGTGCCAGCAGCTTGGCCGTGGGGAGGACTGAAGCTTTCTTT

D gene: -
J gene: TRBJ1-1
clone size: -
V gene: TRBV18
CDR3 protein: CASSPGNENTEAFF
CDR3 DNA: TGTGCCAGCTCACCAGGGAACGAGAACACTGAAGCTTTCTTT

D gene: -
J gene: TRBJ2-3
clone size: -
V gene: TRBV2
CDR3 protein: CASRERLDTDTQYF
CDR3 DNA: TGTGCCAGCAGAGAAAGGCTAGACACAGATACGCAGTATTTT

D gene: TRBD2
J gene: TRBJ2-2
clone size: -
V gene: TRBV10-3
CDR3 protein: CAISDPSGLYTGELFF
CDR3 DNA: TGTGCCATCAGTGATCCTAGCGGCCTCTACACCGGGGAGCTGTTTTTT

D gene: -
J gene: TRBJ1-1
clone size: many
V gene: TRBV30
CDR3 protein: CAWTVIPATEAFF
CDR3 DNA: TGTGCCTGGACGGTGATACCGGCCACTGAAGCTTTCTTT

D gene: TRBD2
J gene: TRBJ2-1
clone size: many
V gene: TRBV2
CDR3 protein: CASRRGLAPNEQFF
CDR3 DNA: TGTGCCAGCAGGAGGGGACTAGCTCCCAATGAGCAGTTCTTC

D gene: -
J gene: TRBJ1-2
clone size: many
V gene: TRBV12-3/TRBV12-4
CDR3 protein: CASSEREGGVYGYTF
CDR3 DNA: TGTGCCAGCAGCGAAAGGGAAGGGGGTGTCTATGGCTACACCTTC

D gene: -
J gene: TRBJ2-5
clone size: many
V gene: TRBV24-1
CDR3 protein: CATSETGQETQYF
CDR3 DNA: TGTGCCACCAGTGAAACAGGACAAGAGACCCAGTACTTC

D gene: -
J gene: TRBJ2-5
clone size: few
V gene: TRBV5-4
CDR3 protein: CASSSGSLGQETQYF
CDR3 DNA: TGTGCCAGCAGCTCTGGGTCCCTGGGACAAGAGACCCAGTACTTC

D gene: TRBD2
J gene: TRBJ2-2
clone size: -
V gene: TRBV11-2
CDR3 protein: CASSLFDLAGVGELFF
CDR3 DNA: TGTGCCAGCAGCTTATTCGACCTAGCGGGGGTCGGGGAGCTGTTTTTT

D gene: -
J gene: TRBJ2-5
clone size: many
V gene: TRBV3-1
CDR3 protein: CASSQGDSKTQYF
CDR3 DNA: TGTGCCAGCAGCCAAGGAGACTCCAAGACCCAGTACTTC

D gene: -
J gene: TRBJ1-1
clone size: many
V gene: TRBV15
CDR3 protein: CATSRGRGGGNTEAFF
CDR3 DNA: TGTGCCACCAGCAGAGGAAGGGGAGGAGGGAACACTGAAGCTTTCTTT

D gene: -
J gene: TRBJ2-7
clone size: few
V gene: TRBV20-1
CDR3 protein: CSALTVGRDYEQYF
CDR3 DNA: TGCAGTGCGCTGACGGTGGGGCGGGACTACGAGCAGTACTTC

D gene: TRBD1
J gene: TRBJ2-7
clone size: many
V gene: TRBV6-2/TRBV6-3
CDR3 protein: CASSYGEGGAGMYEQYF
CDR3 DNA: TGTGCCAGCAGTTACGGGGAAGGGGGCGCAGGAATGTACGAGCAGTACTTC

D gene: TRBD1
J gene: TRBJ2-5
clone size: many
V gene: TRBV11-2
CDR3 protein: CASSPGDRTQETQYF
CDR3 DNA: TGTGCCAGCAGCCCCGGGGACAGGACCCAAGAGACCCAGTACTTC

D gene: TRBD1
J gene: TRBJ2-7
clone size: -
V gene: TRBV28
CDR3 protein: CASTWTGGIYEQYF
CDR3 DNA: TGTGCCAGCACATGGACAGGCGGAATCTACGAGCAGTACTTC